Below are 18 T cell receptor beta chains sequenced from a single sample in a study of identical twins. MiXCR, run by TCRdb on the 5' RACE reads, gives a single entry per CDR3 protein. Of 500,000 to 700,000 distinct CDR3 sequences in the sample, 7.1% were seen once. These sequences were also reported in another study, on yellow fever vaccine responses in identical twins.

The specimen was PBMCs. These TCRs come from a woman under 30 in good health.

This clonotype was picked up a small number of times. This rearrangement joins TRBV28 to TRBJ1-1; D is perhaps TRBD1 (5 bases). The CDR3 length is 14 residues. The V end lost 8 bases, the J end lost 2 bases, and 15 bases lay between the germline ends. Per germline, CDR1 MDHEN and CDR2 SYDVKM. The CDR3 region has the DNA TGTGCCAGCGGCCCCGGGACGGAAAACACTGAAGCTTTCTTT. Protein sequence: CASGPGTENTEAFF.

The CDR3 DNA reads TGTGCCATCAGGGGAGATACGAACACCGGGGAGCTGTTTTTT. It yields the protein CAIRGDTNTGELFF. This sequence joins TRBV10-3 and TRBJ2-2; tentatively, D is TRBD2 (5 bases). Germline V gene data show CDR1 as ENHRY and CDR2 as SYGVKD. The V end was cut by 6 bases, the J end by 0 bases, with 8 bases between. There are 14 residues in the CDR3.

The sample holds many counts of this clonotype. The chain employs TRBV5-1 and TRBJ2-7, with unresolved D. This CDR3 spans 15 amino acids. Trimming removed 0 bases from V and 0 bases from J, with 10 bases in between. Germline CDR1 and CDR2: SGHRS and YFSETQ. This chain's CDR3 is CASSLDSPSSYEQYF. The CDR3 DNA is TGCGCCAGCAGCTTGGACTCGCCTAGCTCCTACGAGCAGTACTTC.

The V gene is TRBV5-1, the J gene TRBJ2-4; 8 bases map to TRBD1. The V and J ends lost 3 bases and 0 bases, in that order; junction bases with no gene match: 8. Germline V gene data show CDR1 as SGHRS and CDR2 as YFSETQ. The length of the CDR3 is 17 residues. CDR3 region: CASSSRGQGQAKNIQYF. The CDR3 DNA sequence: TGCGCCAGCAGCTCCCGCGGACAGGGACAAGCCAAAAACATTCAGTACTTC.

Points on this clonotype: This may come from a read error, since a much larger clone is one base off. The rearrangement uses TRBV12-3 or TRBV12-4 and TRBJ1-2; D is ambiguous. The CDR3 totals 14 residues. CDR3 nucleotide sequence: TGTACCAGCAGTCCCAGAAATCTTAACTATGGCTACACCTTC. It codes for CTSSPRNLNYGYTF.

This clonotype was seen only a few times. One end of the junction fails to match germline, which may point to a read error. This chain joins TRBV3-1 and TRBJ2-7; D not certain. This CDR3 spans 15 amino acids. The V gene's germline CDR1 is LGHDT and CDR2 YNNKEL (reference sequence). In DNA form, the CDR3 reads TGTGCCTGCAGCCAAGGGCTCCAGTTGGGTTACGAGCAGTACTTC. It yields the protein CACSQGLQLGYEQYF.

The chain couples TRBV7-8 to TRBJ2-3, with a weak D call TRBD2 (5 bases). The V end was cut by 5 bases, the J end by 2 bases, with 14 bases between. The CDR3 extends over 15 amino acids. Per germline, CDR1 SGHVS and CDR2 FQNEAQ. CDR3 DNA: TGTGCCAGCAGCACCCGGGGAACCATCACAGATACGCAGTATTTT. This gives the protein CASSTRGTITDTQYF.

At least ten counts were recorded for this clonotype. The J gene is TRBJ2-7, the V gene TRBV3-1; no firm D call. Germline V gives CDR1 LGHDT, CDR2 YNNKEL (reference sequence). Trimming stripped 0 bases from V and 6 bases from J, with 9 bases between. The CDR3 spans 13 residues. The CDR3 nucleotides read TGTGCCAGCAGCCAAGAACCGATCAGCGAGCAGTACTTC. This gives the protein CASSQEPISEQYF.

This clonotype was counted at least ten times. The chain carries TRBV5-1 and TRBJ1-4; D is ambiguous. Trimming stripped 6 bases from V and 0 bases from J, with 15 bases between. This CDR3 is 16 amino acids long. Germline CDR1 and CDR2: SGHRS and YFSETQ. CDR3: CASTRSPIATNEKLFF. The CDR3 DNA is TGCGCCAGCACCCGAAGCCCGATCGCAACTAATGAAAAACTGTTTTTT.

This clonotype was counted between two and nine times. CDR3 in amino acids: CASSSPAEDTQYF. For the CDR3, the DNA is TGTGCCAGCAGTTCCCCTGCGGAGGATACGCAGTATTTT. The chain is built from TRBV28 and TRBJ2-3; D is unclear. Germline lookup yields CDR1 MDHEN and CDR2 SYDVKM. This CDR3 is built from 13 residues. Trimming pared 4 bases from V and 6 bases from J, leaving 11 bases between.

The V gene is TRBV5-1, the J gene TRBJ2-3; D remains ambiguous. There are 14 residues in the CDR3. CDR1 and CDR2 from the germline V gene are SGHRS and YFSETQ. The V end was cut by 0 bases, the J end by 6 bases, with 11 bases between. The CDR3 loop is CASSLALGRDTQYF. CDR3 nucleotides: TGCGCCAGCAGCTTGGCCCTTGGACGGGATACGCAGTATTTT.

J is TRBJ2-3 and V is TRBV7-8, with D maybe TRBD1 (5 bases). V lost 2 bases, J lost 4 bases, and 10 bases lay in between. Germline V gene data show CDR1 as SGHVS and CDR2 as FQNEAQ. The CDR3 sequence is 14 residues long. CDR3 sequence reads: CASSLSRVPDTQYF. The CDR3 DNA is TGTGCCAGCAGCTTAAGCAGGGTCCCAGATACGCAGTATTTT.

The rearrangement links TRBV5-1 to TRBJ2-3, with 10 bases matching TRBD2. CDR1 is SGHRS, CDR2 YFSETQ, per germline. This CDR3 is 16 amino acids long. V shed 4 bases, J shed 3 bases, and the junction held 8 bases outside the gene matches. The CDR3 DNA reads TGCGCCAGCAGCGTAGCGGGGGGCCCAACGACAGATACGCAGTATTTT. It is translated as CASSVAGGPTTDTQYF.

This clonotype turned up a few times. V is TRBV7-9 and J is TRBJ2-5, with no clear D. Trimming left V 4 bases short and J 3 bases short, with 18 bases between. The CDR3 totals 16 residues. Germline CDR1 is SEHNR and CDR2 is FQNEAQ (reference sequence). CDR3 bases: TGTGCCAGCAGCTACCGGCGCCCTTGGGCGGAAGAGACCCAGTACTTC. Amino acid sequence: CASSYRRPWAEETQYF.

Only a few counts were recorded for this clonotype. The chain recombines TRBV24-1 with TRBJ2-3, with 12 positions matching TRBD2. Germline CDR1 and CDR2: KGHDR and SFDVKD. CDR3 length: 17 residues. Trimming cost V 0 bases and J 7 bases; bases outside gene matches: 7. This chain's CDR3 is CATSDLQTSGRGNTQYF. CDR3 DNA sequence: TGTGCCACCAGTGATTTGCAGACTAGCGGGAGAGGAAATACGCAGTATTTT.

The table lists this clonotype with many counts. The V call is TRBV24-1, the J call TRBJ2-1, with TRBD2 matching over 14 bases. Losses at the gene ends were 5 bases for V and 12 bases for J; bases not matched to a gene: 8. The CDR3 is made up of 15 amino acids. Per the germline V gene, CDR1 is KGHDR and CDR2 is SFDVKD. CDR3 DNA: TGTGCCACCAGTGGACCGGGACTAGCGGGAGTAAGGCAGTTCTTC. This translates into CATSGPGLAGVRQFF.

Ten or more counts support this clonotype. The V gene is TRBV27, the J gene TRBJ2-3, with 7 positions matching TRBD1. J was trimmed by 5 bases and V by 6 bases; bases with no gene match: 8. Germline lookup yields CDR1 MNHEY and CDR2 SMNVEV (reference sequence). The CDR3 length is 14 residues. CDR3 amino acids: CASRPTGSEDTQYF. The CDR3 region has the DNA TGTGCCAGCAGACCGACAGGGAGTGAAGATACGCAGTATTTT.

V usage is TRBV15 and J usage is TRBJ1-2; the D gene is possibly TRBD1 (5 bases). V gave up 2 bases and J gave up 5 bases, with 12 bases separating them. CDR3 size: 14 residues. CDR1 is LNHNV and CDR2 is YYDKDF in the germline V gene (reference sequence). CDR3 coding DNA: TGTGCCACCAGCAGACCCACCCCAGGGTATGGCTACACCTTC. It encodes CATSRPTPGYGYTF.